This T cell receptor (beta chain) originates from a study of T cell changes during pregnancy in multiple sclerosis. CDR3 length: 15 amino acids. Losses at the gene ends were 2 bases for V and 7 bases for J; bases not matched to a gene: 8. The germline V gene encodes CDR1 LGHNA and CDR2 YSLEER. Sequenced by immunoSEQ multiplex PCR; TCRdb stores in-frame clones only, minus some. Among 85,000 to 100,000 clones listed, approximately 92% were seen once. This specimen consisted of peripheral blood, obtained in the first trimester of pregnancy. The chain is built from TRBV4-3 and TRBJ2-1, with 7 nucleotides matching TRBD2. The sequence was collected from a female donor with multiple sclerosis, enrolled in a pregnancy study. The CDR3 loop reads CASSQTSVSSNEQFF. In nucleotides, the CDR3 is TGCGCCAGCAGCCAAACTAGCGTCTCGAGTAATGAGCAGTTCTTC.